What follows describes a single T cell receptor (beta chain). The data belong to a study of blood T cell repertoires in COVID-19. Turning to the study itself: PBMCs, B-cell-depleted T cells, or T cells provided the cDNA or gDNA that made up the material.

Authors' analysis steps: Estimation of nucleated cell counts relied on the amplification of reference gene primers. The data were produced by immunoSEQ multiplex PCR, yet TCRdb's version contains in-frame clones alone and is incomplete. D and trimming come from the DNA, and the V and J calls and clone size come from that table. Found here are hundreds of thousands of clones, approximately 86% of them singletons; the top ten hold approximately 1.4%. The V segment lost 3 bases and the J segment 2 bases; nucleotides outside the gene matches: 10. Germline assignment: CDR1 LNHNV and CDR2 YYDKDF (reference sequence). The CDR3 is 17 residues long.

The V and J genes are TRBV15 and TRBJ1-2; TRBD1 matches at 9 bases. The TCR originated in a man aged 80 or over with acute or convalescent COVID-19. The specimen sequenced was peripheral blood. In DNA form, the CDR3 reads TGTGCCACCAGCAGGGGACAGGGCTTGGTTCCCAACTATGGCTACACCTTC. Translation: CATSRGQGLVPNYGYTF.